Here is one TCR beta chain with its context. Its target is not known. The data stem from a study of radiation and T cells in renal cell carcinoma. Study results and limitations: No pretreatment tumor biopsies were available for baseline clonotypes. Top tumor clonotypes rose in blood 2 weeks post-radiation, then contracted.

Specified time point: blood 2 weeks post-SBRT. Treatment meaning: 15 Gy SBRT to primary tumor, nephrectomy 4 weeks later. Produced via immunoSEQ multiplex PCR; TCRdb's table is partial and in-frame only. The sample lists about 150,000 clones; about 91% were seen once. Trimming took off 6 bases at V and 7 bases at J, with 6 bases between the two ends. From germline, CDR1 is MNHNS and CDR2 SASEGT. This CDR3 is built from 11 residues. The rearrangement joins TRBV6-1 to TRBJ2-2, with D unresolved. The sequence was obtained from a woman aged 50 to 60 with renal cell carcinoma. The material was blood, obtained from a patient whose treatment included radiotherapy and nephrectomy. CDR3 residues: CASRTNGELFF. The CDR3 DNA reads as TGTGCCAGCAGAACAAACGGGGAGCTGTTTTTT.